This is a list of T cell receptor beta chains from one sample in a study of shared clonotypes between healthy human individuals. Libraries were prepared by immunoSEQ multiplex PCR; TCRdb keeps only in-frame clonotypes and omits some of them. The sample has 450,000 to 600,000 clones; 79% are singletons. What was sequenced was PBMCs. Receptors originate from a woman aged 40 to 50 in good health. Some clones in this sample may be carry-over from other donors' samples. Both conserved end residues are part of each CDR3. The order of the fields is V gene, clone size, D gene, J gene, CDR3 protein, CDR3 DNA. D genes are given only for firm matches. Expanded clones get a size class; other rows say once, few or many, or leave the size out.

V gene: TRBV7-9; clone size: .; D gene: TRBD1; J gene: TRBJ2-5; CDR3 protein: CASSLLASGGETQYF; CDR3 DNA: TGTGCCAGCAGCTTACTCGCCTCAGGGGGAGAGACCCAGTACTTC
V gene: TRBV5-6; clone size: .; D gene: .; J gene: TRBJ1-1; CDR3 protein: CASSLATQNTEAFF; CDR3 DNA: TGTGCCAGCAGCTTGGCGACCCAGAACACTGAAGCTTTCTTT
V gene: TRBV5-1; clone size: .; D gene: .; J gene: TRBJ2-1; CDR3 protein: CASSLGTGNEQFF; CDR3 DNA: TGCGCCAGCAGCTTGGGGACGGGCAATGAGCAGTTCTTC
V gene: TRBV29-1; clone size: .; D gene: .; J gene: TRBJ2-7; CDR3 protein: CSVGDILYEQYF; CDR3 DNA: TGCAGCGTTGGGGACATCCTCTACGAGCAGTACTTC
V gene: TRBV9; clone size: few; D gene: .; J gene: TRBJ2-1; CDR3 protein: CASGRWGANEQFF; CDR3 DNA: TGTGCCAGTGGTCGCTGGGGTGCCAATGAGCAGTTCTTC
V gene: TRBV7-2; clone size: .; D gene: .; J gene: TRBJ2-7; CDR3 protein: CASSPSLVSFYEQYF; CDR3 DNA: TGTGCCAGCAGCCCCTCCCTAGTAAGCTTCTACGAGCAGTACTTC
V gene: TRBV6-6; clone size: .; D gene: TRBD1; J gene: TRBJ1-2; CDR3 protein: CASSYLTGGHGYTF; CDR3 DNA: TGTGCCAGCAGTTACCTGACAGGGGGTCATGGCTACACCTTC
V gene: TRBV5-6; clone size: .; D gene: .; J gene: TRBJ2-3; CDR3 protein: CASSLGGPTDTQYF; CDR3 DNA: TGTGCCAGCAGCTTGGGGGGACCCACAGATACGCAGTATTTT
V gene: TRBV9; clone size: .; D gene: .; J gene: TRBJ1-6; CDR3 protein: CASSVGGGDNSPLHF; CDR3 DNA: TGTGCCAGCAGCGTAGGCGGGGGGGATAATTCACCCCTCCACTTT
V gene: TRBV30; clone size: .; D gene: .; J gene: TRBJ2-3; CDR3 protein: CASTLGKLVTDTQYF; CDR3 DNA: TGTGCCTCCACACTTGGGAAACTAGTTACAGATACGCAGTATTTT
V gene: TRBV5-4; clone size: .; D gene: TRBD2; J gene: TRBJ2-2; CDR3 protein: CASSRSSGRAGGELFF; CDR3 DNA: TGTGCCAGCAGCAGGTCTAGCGGGAGGGCCGGCGGGGAGCTGTTTTTT
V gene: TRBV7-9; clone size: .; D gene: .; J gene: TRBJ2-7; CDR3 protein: CASSLGSFYEQYF; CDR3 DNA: TGTGCCAGCAGCTTAGGTTCCTTCTACGAGCAGTACTTC
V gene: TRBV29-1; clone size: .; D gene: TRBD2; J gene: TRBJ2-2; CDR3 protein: CSVLRSGAGELFF; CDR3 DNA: TGCAGCGTCCTTAGAAGCGGGGCCGGGGAGCTGTTTTTT
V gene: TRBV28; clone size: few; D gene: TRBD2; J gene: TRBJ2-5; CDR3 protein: CASSPAGVPETQYF; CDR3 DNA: TGTGCCAGCAGTCCCGCGGGAGTACCAGAGACCCAGTACTTC
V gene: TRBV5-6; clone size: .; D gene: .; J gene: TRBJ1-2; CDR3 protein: CASSPGGFAYGYTF; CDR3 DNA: TGTGCCAGCAGCCCGGGCGGGTTCGCCTATGGCTACACCTTC
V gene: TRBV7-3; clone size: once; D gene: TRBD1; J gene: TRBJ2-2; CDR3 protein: CASSPRDRGTGELFF; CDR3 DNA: TGTGCCAGCAGCCCCCGGGACAGGGGCACCGGGGAGCTGTTTTTT
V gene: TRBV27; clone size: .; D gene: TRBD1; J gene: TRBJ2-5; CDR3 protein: CASTMTGSQETQYF; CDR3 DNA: TGTGCCAGCACCATGACAGGGTCTCAAGAGACCCAGTACTTC
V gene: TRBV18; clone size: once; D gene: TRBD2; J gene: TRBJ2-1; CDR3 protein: CASSQLLAGVSNEQFF; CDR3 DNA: TGTGCCAGCTCACAACTACTAGCGGGAGTATCAAATGAGCAGTTCTTC
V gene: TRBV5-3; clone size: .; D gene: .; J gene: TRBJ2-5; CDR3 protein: CASQPFPRAPLQETQYF; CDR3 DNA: TGTGCCAGCCAACCCTTCCCGAGGGCCCCCCTCCAAGAGACCCAGTACTTC
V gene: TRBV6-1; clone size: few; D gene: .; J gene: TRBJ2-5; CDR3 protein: CASSPQDHKGETQYF; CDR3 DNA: TGTGCCAGCAGTCCCCAGGATCACAAGGGGGAGACCCAGTACTTC
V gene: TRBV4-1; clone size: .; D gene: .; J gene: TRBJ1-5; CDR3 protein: CASSQAPGPTGWPQHF; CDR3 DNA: TGCGCCAGCAGCCAAGCCCCGGGCCCAACTGGGTGGCCCCAGCATTTT
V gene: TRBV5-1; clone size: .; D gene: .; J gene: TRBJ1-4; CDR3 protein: CASSRGTLNEKLFF; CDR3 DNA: TGCGCCAGCAGTAGGGGGACTCTTAATGAAAAACTGTTTTTT
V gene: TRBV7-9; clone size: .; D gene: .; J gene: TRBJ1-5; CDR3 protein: CASSLSGNQPQHF; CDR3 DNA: TGTGCCAGCAGCTTATCGGGCAATCAGCCCCAGCATTTT
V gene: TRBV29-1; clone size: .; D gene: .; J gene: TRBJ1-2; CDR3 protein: CSGGQNYGYTF; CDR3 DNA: TGCAGCGGCGGACAGAACTATGGCTACACCTTC